This TCR beta chain came from a study of T cells in Graves' hyperthyroidism and ophthalmopathy. The overall study: At the time of initial diagnosis and before any treatment, peripheral blood was collected. Study-wide points: Most clonotypes expanded in thyroid above 0.001 were likewise present in blood.

What was amplified from RNA transcripts were TCR beta CDR3 regions. The HTBI primer set drove a first-round RT-PCR of the TCR CDR3. TCRdb redid the calling of the multiplex PCR reads with MiXCR, one entry per CDR3 protein. The sample includes a few hundred thousand distinct CDR3 sequences, 15% to 18% of them seen just once. PBMCs were collected from a roughly 9.7 ml volume of fresh peripheral blood. In the case of this clonotype: Its antigen is currently unknown.

The CDR3 is made up of 16 amino acids. Germline loops: CDR1 GTSNPN, CDR2 SVGIG (reference sequence). Trimming cost V 3 bases and J 4 bases, with 18 bases left between them. The sequence derives from a young woman with Graves' hyperthyroidism. The sequencing sample was made of blood. This sequence joins TRBV30 and TRBJ1-4; maybe TRBD1 (6 bases). CDR3 in DNA: TGTGCCTGGAGCCGGGACAAATGGGCTCGTAATGAAAAACTGTTTTTT. It is translated as CAWSRDKWARNEKLFF.